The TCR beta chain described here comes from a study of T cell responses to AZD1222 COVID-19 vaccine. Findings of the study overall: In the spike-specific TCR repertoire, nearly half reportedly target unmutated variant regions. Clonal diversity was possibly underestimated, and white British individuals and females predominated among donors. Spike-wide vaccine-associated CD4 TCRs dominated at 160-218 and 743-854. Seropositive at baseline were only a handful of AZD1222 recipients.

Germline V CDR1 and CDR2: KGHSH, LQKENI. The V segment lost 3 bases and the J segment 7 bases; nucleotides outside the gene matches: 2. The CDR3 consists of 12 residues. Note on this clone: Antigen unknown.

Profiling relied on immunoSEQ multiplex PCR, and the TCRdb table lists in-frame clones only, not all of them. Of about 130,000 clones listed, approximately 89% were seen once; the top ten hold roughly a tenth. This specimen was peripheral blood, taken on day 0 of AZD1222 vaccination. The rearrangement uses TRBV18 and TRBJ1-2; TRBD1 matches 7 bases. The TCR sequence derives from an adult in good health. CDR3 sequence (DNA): TGTGCCAGCTCACCGACAGGGTTTGGCTACACCTTC. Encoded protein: CASSPTGFGYTF.